The entry below describes one TCR beta chain. Its antigen is undetermined. This sample was included in a study of vaccination effects on CD4 cells after COVID-19. Overall study findings and caveats: In healthy vaccinees, only 1 of 255 vaccine-induced clones cross-reacted with common cold coronaviruses.

Using viral peptide pools, the ViraFEST assay grew out antigen-specific CD4+ T cells prior to sequencing. Following culture for about ten days, CD4+ T cells were isolated. J was trimmed by 4 bases and V by 6 bases; bases with no gene match: 10. In germline, CDR1 is LGHNT, CDR2 FRNRAP. The CDR3 has 18 residues. Data came from immunoSEQ multiplex PCR; TCRdb stores just in-frame clones and leaves some out. This sample yields about 20,000 clones, of which 70% are seen a single time; around 17% belongs to the top ten. This rearrangement joins TRBV12-5 to TRBJ2-3; the match to TRBD2 covers 16 bases. The sequence was collected from a human donor who received a COVID-19 vaccine. The sample here was CD4+ T cells from PBMCs cultured with HCoV-229E spike peptides, taken before COVID-19 vaccination. CDR3 nucleotides: TGTGCTAGTGGCGATCGGGGACTAGCGGGAGGGGCGGCAGATACGCAGTATTTT. Its protein is CASGDRGLAGGAADTQYF.